The 23 T cell receptor beta chains given below trace back to one sample, sequenced in a study of T cell responses to AZD1222 COVID-19 vaccine. Libraries were prepared by immunoSEQ multiplex PCR; TCRdb keeps only in-frame clonotypes and omits some of them. The data show approximately 150,000 clones, more than 90% seen once. Specimen: peripheral blood, collected on day 0 of AZD1222 vaccination. The receptors here all came from an adult in good health.

V usage is TRBV21-1 and J usage is TRBJ2-7; the table's D call, TRBD2, has no DNA check behind it. TRBV21-1 is a listed pseudogene. This CDR3 comprises 14 residues. The CDR3 sequence: CASSSRGGTYEQYF. CDR3 coding DNA: TGTGCCAGCAGCTCCCGGGGCGGGACCTACGAGCAGTACTTC.

The J gene is TRBJ1-1, the V gene TRBV5-6; the match to TRBD1 covers 11 bases. Germline CDR1 and CDR2: SGHDT and YYEEEE. The CDR3 totals 15 residues. The trim removed 2 bases at V and 4 bases at J, leaving 4 bases unmatched. CDR3 in DNA: TGTGCCAGCAGCTTTGGTGGACAGGGGGCCACTGAAGCTTTCTTT. Its translation is CASSFGGQGATEAFF.

This chain joins TRBV7-2 and TRBJ2-2, with 7 bases that match TRBD2. The CDR3 is made up of 13 amino acids. Germline assignment: CDR1 SGHTA and CDR2 FQGNSA. The CDR3, as DNA: TGTGGGGAGGAGGGCGGGAGAGTCGGGGAGCTGTTTTTT. Its protein is CGEEGGRVGELFF.

V gene TRBV29-1 combines with J gene TRBJ1-3, with no clear D. Trimming took 5 bases from V and 4 from J, leaving 15 bases between them. Germline V gene lookup returns CDR1 SQVTM and CDR2 ANQGSEA. This CDR3 is built from 14 residues. The CDR3 is CSVSRELGGNTIYF. CDR3 bases: TGCAGCGTTTCTAGGGAGCTAGGAGGAAACACCATATATTTT.

The genes are TRBV5-4 and TRBJ1-4; the D gene is possibly TRBD1 (6 bases). V gave up 4 bases and J gave up 2 bases, with 9 bases separating them. This CDR3 spans 14 amino acids. Germline CDR1 and CDR2: SGHNT and YYREEE (reference sequence). The CDR3 reads CASSQGWTNEKLFF. DNA of the CDR3: TGTGCCAGCAGCCAGGGGTGGACTAATGAAAAACTGTTTTTT.

The chain joins TRBV29-1 to TRBJ1-4; the D is unclear. CDR3 length: 13 amino acids. Germline CDR1 and CDR2: SQVTM and ANQGSEA. V was cut by 1 base and J by 8 bases, with 11 bases left in between. CDR3 nucleotide sequence: TGCAGCGTTGAAGTCCTAGGGCCCGAAAAACTGTTTTTT. Residues: CSVEVLGPEKLFF.

This chain joins TRBV5-4 and TRBJ2-2; 9 nucleotides agree with TRBD1. This CDR3 contains 17 residues. Losses at the gene ends were 4 bases for V and 3 bases for J; bases not matched to a gene: 10. The germline V gene encodes CDR1 SGHNT and CDR2 YYREEE (reference sequence). The DNA for the CDR3 is TGTGCCAGCAGCCCCGGGGTACAGGGGGCCGACACCGGGGAGCTGTTTTTT. Translating gives CASSPGVQGADTGELFF.

The rearrangement joins TRBV29-1 to TRBJ1-1, with D tentatively TRBD1 (5 bases). The germline V and J ends were trimmed by 4 bases and 0 bases, with 9 bases remaining between them. The CDR3 spans 13 residues. The germline CDR1 and CDR2 sequences are SQVTM and ANQGSEA. The CDR3 nucleotides are TGCAGCGTTGGGGGGTGGATGAACACTGAAGCTTTCTTT. As protein: CSVGGWMNTEAFF.

The chain uses TRBV6-5 and TRBJ2-1; D is unresolved. From germline, CDR1 is MNHEY and CDR2 SVGAGI. The V gene lost 4 bases and the J gene lost 0 bases, with 7 bases spanning the gap. The CDR3 has 14 residues. This chain's CDR3 is CASSWTHSYNEQFF. CDR3 nucleotide sequence: TGTGCCAGCAGTTGGACCCACTCCTACAATGAGCAGTTCTTC.

The chain joins TRBV6-5 to TRBJ1-3; D is possibly TRBD1 (6 bases). This CDR3 comprises 15 residues. Germline V gives CDR1 MNHEY, CDR2 SVGAGI. V lost 7 bases to trimming and J lost 1 base, with 14 bases between them. CDR3 DNA: TGTGCCAGCATTATACTAGGGGGTTCTGGAAACACCATATATTTT. Translating it yields CASIILGGSGNTIYF.

V gene TRBV7-6 combines with J gene TRBJ2-3, with TRBD2 matching over 7 bases. There are 14 residues in the CDR3. The V gene end was trimmed by 3 bases and the J gene end by 6 bases; junction bases not matched to a gene: 6. Looked up from germline, CDR1 is SGHVS and CDR2 is FNYEAQ. Here the CDR3 reads CASSFGLVADTQYF. Here the CDR3 DNA reads TGTGCCAGCAGCTTCGGACTAGTAGCCGATACGCAGTATTTT.

The rearrangement links TRBV5-1 to TRBJ2-3, with D unclear. The CDR3 is 14 amino acids. V shed 2 bases and J shed 5 bases, with 12 bases lying between them. Germline CDR1 reads SGHRS; CDR2 reads YFSETQ. CDR3 sequence reads: CASSFETSEDTQYF. CDR3 sequence (DNA): TGCGCCAGCAGCTTCGAGACTTCAGAAGATACGCAGTATTTT.

This chain connects TRBV29-1 to TRBJ1-4, with 7 bases that match TRBD1. Losses at the gene ends were 4 bases for V and 6 bases for J; bases not matched to a gene: 5. The CDR3 loop spans 13 amino acids. Germline values: CDR1 SQVTM, CDR2 ANQGSEA. The CDR3 reads CSVGEQGHEKLFF. The CDR3 DNA reads as TGCAGCGTTGGGGAACAGGGGCATGAAAAACTGTTTTTT.

The chain employs TRBV9 and TRBJ1-3; 7 bases agree with TRBD1. Germline CDR1 and CDR2: SGDLS and YYNGEE. The CDR3 sequence is 15 residues long. Losses at the gene ends were 0 bases for V and 3 bases for J; bases not matched to a gene: 3. The CDR3 bases are TGTGCCAGCAGCGTAGAGGGGGCGGTTGGAAACACCATATATTTT. As protein: CASSVEGAVGNTIYF.

The chain is built from TRBV6-4 and TRBJ2-1, with 10 nucleotides matching TRBD2. CDR3 length equals 18 residues. Germline V gives CDR1 MRHNA, CDR2 SNTAGT. With V trimmed by 6 bases and J by 6 bases, 17 bases remained unmatched. CDR3 amino acids: CASSEHPYRASGSNEQFF. The CDR3 nucleotides are TGTGCCAGCAGCGAACACCCCTATAGGGCTAGCGGGAGCAATGAGCAGTTCTTC.

The chain recombines TRBV18 with TRBJ2-7; D may match TRBD1 or TRBD2 (5 bases each). Germline V CDR1 and CDR2: KGHSH, LQKENI. V lost 1 base, J lost 6 bases, and 13 bases lay in between. This CDR3 is 14 amino acids long. Here the CDR3 reads CASSPQRGAGEQYF. The CDR3 DNA follows: TGTGCCAGCTCACCACAACGAGGGGCTGGCGAGCAGTACTTC.

J is TRBJ1-4 and V is TRBV15, with D unresolved. This CDR3 region has 13 residues. With 1 base removed from V and 8 bases from J, the gap between germline ends came to 8 bases. Germline V lookup: CDR1 LNHNV, CDR2 YYDKDF (reference sequence). CDR3 region: CATSRGREEKLFF. CDR3 coding DNA: TGTGCCACCAGCAGAGGGCGCGAGGAAAAACTGTTTTTT.

The V and J genes are TRBV6-1 and TRBJ1-2, with no clear D. The CDR3 loop spans 15 amino acids. CDR1 is MNHNS, CDR2 SASEGT, per germline. V lost 1 base to trimming and J lost 4 bases, with 13 bases between them. The CDR3 nucleotides read TGTGCCAGCAGTGAAGATCTACCCTCGACCTATGGCTACACCTTC. Its translation: CASSEDLPSTYGYTF.

The rearrangement joins TRBV5-5 to TRBJ1-3, with D hard to call. V shed 1 base and J shed 4 bases, with 12 bases lying between them. CDR1 and CDR2 from the germline V gene are SGHKS and YYEKEE (reference sequence). The CDR3 has 15 residues. The CDR3 DNA reads TGTGCCAGCAGCTTGAGCCAGGTTTACGGAAACACCATATATTTT. Its translation: CASSLSQVYGNTIYF.

This chain joins TRBV7-2 and TRBJ1-1, with D unresolved. CDR1 is SGHTA and CDR2 is FQGNSA in the germline V gene. The CDR3 spans 13 residues. The V gene lost 1 base and the J gene lost 1 base, with 4 bases spanning the gap. Here the CDR3 DNA reads TGTGCCAGCAGCTTAGACAGGAACACTGAAGCTTTCTTT. It yields the protein CASSLDRNTEAFF.

The chain carries TRBV6-5 and TRBJ1-5; D is uncertain. This CDR3 is built from 14 residues. Trimming took 10 bases from V and 0 from J, leaving 13 bases between them. Germline V lookup: CDR1 MNHEY, CDR2 SVGAGI. The CDR3 sequence: CATDRHGSNQPQHF. CDR3 bases: TGTGCCACCGACCGCCACGGTAGCAATCAGCCCCAGCATTTT.

The chain combines TRBV21-1 with TRBJ1-2; the table's D call, TRBD1, was not checked against the DNA. TRBV21-1 is a pseudogene locus. The CDR3 loop spans 18 amino acids. CDR3 sequence reads: CASSHVRGQGSPNYGYTF. CDR3 nucleotides: TGTGCCAGCAGCCATGTCCGGGGACAGGGCAGTCCTAACTATGGCTACACCTTC.

This clone occurred a few times. This chain connects TRBV11-2 to TRBJ2-7; TRBD2 matches at 10 bases. In germline, CDR1 is SGHAT, CDR2 FQNNGV. J gave up 4 bases and V 1 base, and 10 bases lay outside the gene matches. There are 17 residues in the CDR3. CDR3 amino acids: CASSLVAAGGLLYEQYF. The CDR3 DNA follows: TGTGCCAGCAGCTTAGTTGCAGCGGGAGGGCTTTTGTACGAGCAGTACTTC. The full variable domain, completed using reference TRBV11-2 and TRBJ2-7, is EAGVAQSPRYKIIEKRQSVAFWCNPISGHATLYWYQQILGQGPKLLIQFQNNGVVDDSQLPKDRFSAERLKGVDSTLKIQPAKLEDSAVYLCASSLVAAGGLLYEQYFGPGTRLTVT.